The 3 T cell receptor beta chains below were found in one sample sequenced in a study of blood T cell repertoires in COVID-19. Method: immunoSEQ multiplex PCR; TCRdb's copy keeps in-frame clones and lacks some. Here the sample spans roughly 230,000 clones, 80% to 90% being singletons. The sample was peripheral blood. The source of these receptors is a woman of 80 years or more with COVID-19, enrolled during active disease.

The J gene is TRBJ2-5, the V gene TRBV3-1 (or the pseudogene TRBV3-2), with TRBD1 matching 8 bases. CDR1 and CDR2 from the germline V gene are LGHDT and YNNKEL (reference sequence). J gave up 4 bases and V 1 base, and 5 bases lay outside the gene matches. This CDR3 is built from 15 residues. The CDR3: CASSQGNTGGETQYF. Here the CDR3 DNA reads TGTGCCAGCAGCCAAGGTAATACAGGGGGAGAGACCCAGTACTTC.

The CDR3 region has the DNA TGTGCCAGCGGCAAGGGGGGGGACTATGGCTACACCTTC. Protein sequence: CASGKGGDYGYTF. The gene calls are TRBV7-8 and TRBJ1-2; D might be TRBD1 (6 bases). Deletions cut 8 bases from V and 3 bases from J, with 13 bases between. Looked up from germline, CDR1 is SGHVS and CDR2 is FQNEAQ. This CDR3 is built from 13 residues.

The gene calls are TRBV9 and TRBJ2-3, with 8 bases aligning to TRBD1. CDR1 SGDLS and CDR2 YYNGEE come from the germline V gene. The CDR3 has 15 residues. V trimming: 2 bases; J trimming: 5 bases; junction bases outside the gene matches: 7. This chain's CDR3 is CASSVVDRVEDTQYF. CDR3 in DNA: TGTGCCAGCAGCGTCGTGGACAGGGTTGAAGATACGCAGTATTTT.